This section outlines one TCR beta chain sequence together with its context. The antigen this receptor binds is unknown. No clone much larger than this one lies a single base away; base qualities are absent. This entry is derived from a study of chemoradiotherapy in HPV16-positive cancers (dated by TCRdb to between 2021 and 2023). Notes on the research overall: Candidate HPV-specific T-cell clones and common TCR motifs were defined by functional T-cell assays performed on cells from a couple of HPV16-positive patients. The candidate HPV-specific TCRs and motifs were subsequently tracked in TCR repertoires obtained from fewer than 95 patients with HPV-related cancers. The study asked whether T-cell immunity to the HPV oncoproteins E6 and E7 changes during chemoradiotherapy and whether this immunity affects survival. What the authors observed across the whole study: The functional definition of HPV-specific T cells came from only two HPV16-positive patients, and the survival association was reported for HPV16-positive patients. Expansion of candidate HPV-specific clones and E7-related TCR motifs was observed in the tumor microenvironment during treatment, whereas no such expansion was observed for non-HPV-specific T cells. In HPV16-positive patients, expansion of HPV-responsive T cells during chemoradiotherapy was associated with improved recurrence-free survival.

The library was made by the immunoSEQ multiplex PCR assay. TCRdb limited this immuneACCESS table to in-frame rearrangements with V and J called. A share of clones is missing; checked studies link under half to unresolved V genes, and the rest is unexplained. The sample has over 10,000 clones on record, roughly 89% of them singletons. The biggest ten clones account for roughly a fifth of the sample. The germline V gene supplies CDR1 SGHTA and CDR2 FQGNSA. The CDR3 sequence holds 13 residues, the cysteine and phenylalanine included. The kept DNA is CDR3 alone, 39 bases in frame from the first base. V is shortened by 1 base, J by 10 bases, and the region joining them spans 11 bases. Repertoires were sampled repeatedly over the course of chemoradiotherapy so that clonal expansion in the tumor microenvironment could be followed.

Rearrangement joined TRBV7-2 to TRBJ2-1; the D element might be TRBD1 or TRBD2, as each aligns at 6 bases. The sequenced sample was blood, obtained from a patient who underwent chemoradiotherapy. This sequence was found in a human donor with HPV-associated anogenital cancer. The CDR3 protein: CASSLGGAAEQFF. The DNA sequence reads TGTGCCAGCAGCTTAGGGGGGGCGGCGGAGCAGTTCTTC.